The 21 T cell receptor beta chains listed next were all sequenced from one sample in a study of T cells in Graves' hyperthyroidism and ophthalmopathy (dated by TCRdb to between 2018 and 2021). The receptor library was made with multiplex PCR. Sequencing used an Illumina HiSeq 2000. The TCR beta CDR3 regions were amplified from RNA transcripts. A first-round RT-PCR of the TCR CDR3 used the HTBI primer set with the Qiagen OneStep RT-PCR kit. TCRdb reprocessed the public reads (quality trimming at Q25 with fastp, clone calling with MiXCR) and kept in-frame beta chains. Under each unique CDR3 protein, matching rows form one entry showing the most common genes and DNA. This sample lists hundreds of thousands of distinct CDR3 sequences; 40% to 55% were detected once. Under 8.5% of the sample belongs to the ten largest clones. Material: peripheral blood or thyroid tissue (not recorded which). The receptors shown here come from an adult man with Graves' disease, either hyperthyroidism or ophthalmopathy (not recorded which).

This clonotype was picked up a small number of times. This sequence joins TRBV7-8 and TRBJ1-1; TRBD1 is a possible D gene (5 bases). This CDR3 has 16 amino acids. Germline assignment: CDR1 SGHVS and CDR2 FQNEAQ. V was shortened by 3 bases and J by 1 base, with 15 bases between the two germline ends. The CDR3 sequence: CASSLGQSKRNTEAFF. The CDR3 DNA reads as TGTGCCAGCAGCTTGGGGCAGAGTAAACGGAACACTGAAGCTTTCTTT.

The genes are TRBV19 and TRBJ1-6; TRBD1 aligns across 9 bases. The ends lost 9 bases at V and 9 bases at J; junction bases unmatched: 3. Germline values: CDR1 LNHDA, CDR2 SQIVND (reference sequence). The CDR3 has 12 residues. The CDR3 DNA reads TGTGCCAGATGGGACAGGGCTTCACCCCTCCACTTT. The encoded protein is CARWDRASPLHF.

This clonotype was found a few times. The rearrangement joins TRBV4-1 to TRBJ1-5; 7 bases are a match to TRBD1. V shed 2 bases and J 3 bases; nucleotides not matched to a gene: 10. The CDR3 contains 17 residues. The germline V gene has CDR1 MGHRA and CDR2 YSYEKL. Here the CDR3 reads CASSQRRFDRVNQPQHF. The CDR3, as DNA: TGCGCCAGCAGCCAACGTCGCTTCGACAGGGTCAATCAGCCCCAGCATTTT.

The rearrangement joins TRBV12-3 or TRBV12-4 to TRBJ1-3; D gene uncertain. The CDR3 runs to 14 residues. V was shortened by 3 bases and J by 7 bases, with 13 bases between the two germline ends. The chain's CDR3 is CASSFPGSENTIYF. In DNA, the CDR3 is TGTGCCAGCAGTTTCCCCGGGTCTGAGAACACCATATATTTT.

The chain is built from TRBV7-4 and TRBJ1-2; no reliable D call. Trimming took 5 bases from V and 7 from J, leaving 17 bases between them. The CDR3 is made up of 14 amino acids. Germline CDR1 reads SGHVT; CDR2 reads SQSDAQ. The CDR3 sequence is CASSVNGFSGGYTF. The CDR3, as DNA: TGTGCCAGCAGCGTAAACGGATTCTCTGGTGGCTACACCTTC.

This clonotype was seen repeatedly, ten times or more. The chain links TRBV2 to TRBJ1-1; TRBD1 matches 7 bases. The CDR3 extends over 14 amino acids. The V gene end was trimmed by 6 bases and the J gene end by 1 base; junction bases not matched to a gene: 5. CDR1 and CDR2 (germline): SNHLY, FYNNEI. Written as DNA, the CDR3 is TGTGCCAGCAGGAGGGACAGAGGGAACACTGAAGCTTTCTTT. It is translated as CASRRDRGNTEAFF.

There are a few counts of this clonotype. The rearrangement uses TRBV12-3 or TRBV12-4 and TRBJ1-3; D perhaps matches TRBD1 (5 bases). With 3 bases removed from V and 2 bases from J, the gap between germline ends came to 11 bases. The CDR3 spans 15 residues. CDR3 sequence: CASSFSGFAGNTIYF. The CDR3 DNA reads TGTGCCAGCAGTTTTTCAGGGTTCGCTGGAAACACCATATATTTT.

This clonotype was seen a few times. The chain joins TRBV5-1 to TRBJ2-7, with D possibly TRBD1 on 5 matching bases. The CDR3 consists of 14 residues. V lost 0 bases and J lost 5, with 12 bases in between. Germline CDR1 reads SGHRS; CDR2 reads YFSETQ. CDR3 region: CASSLETGAHEQYF. CDR3 DNA: TGCGCCAGCAGCTTGGAAACAGGTGCCCACGAGCAGTACTTC.

This clonotype was recorded many times. J is TRBJ1-2 and V is TRBV12-3 or TRBV12-4, with 10 bases aligning to TRBD1. The V gene end was trimmed by 5 bases and the J gene end by 6 bases; junction bases not matched to a gene: 3. The CDR3 is 13 amino acids. The CDR3 sequence: CASSRGQGDGYTF. The CDR3 DNA reads TGTGCCAGCAGTCGCGGACAGGGGGATGGCTACACCTTC.

This chain connects TRBV6-1 to TRBJ1-3; no definite D call. The CDR3 totals 13 residues. Germline V lookup: CDR1 MNHNS, CDR2 SASEGT. V lost 7 bases and J 0 bases, leaving 7 bases between the germline ends. The CDR3 region has the DNA TGTGCCAGCAATGGGCGCTCTGGAAACACCATATATTTT. This gives the protein CASNGRSGNTIYF.

Comments on this clonotype: Given a much more abundant clone one base away, this may be a read error. The chain joins TRBV25-1 to TRBJ1-6; 8 bases are shared with TRBD1. Germline CDR1 MGHDK, CDR2 SYGVNS. The CDR3 sequence is 13 residues long. Germline trimming cut 6 bases from V and 8 bases from J; bases unmatched to any gene: 3. The CDR3 loop reads CASRDRADSPLHF. CDR3 DNA sequence: TGTGCCAGCAGGGACAGGGCTGATTCACCCCTCCACTTT.

Only a few counts were recorded for this clonotype. CDR3 loop: CASSGWDSTYEQYF. The CDR3 nucleotides are TGTGCCAGCAGCGGGTGGGACAGCACCTACGAGCAGTACTTC. J is TRBJ2-7 and V is TRBV7-8, with 7 bases aligning to TRBD1. Unmatched junction bases numbered 6, after V lost 5 bases and J lost 2 bases. The CDR3 is 14 residues long. Germline assignment: CDR1 SGHVS and CDR2 FQNEAQ.

This clonotype has a count of ten or more. J is TRBJ1-2 and V is TRBV2, with 7 bases lining up with TRBD1. CDR1 is SNHLY and CDR2 is FYNNEI in the germline V gene. The CDR3 contains 16 residues. The V and J ends lost 7 bases and 3 bases, in that order; junction bases with no gene match: 14. CDR3 in amino acids: CASITGTETFHYGYTF. Here the CDR3 DNA reads TGTGCCAGCATTACAGGGACAGAGACTTTTCACTATGGCTACACCTTC.

V usage is TRBV7-8 and J usage is TRBJ1-2, with 7 bases identical to TRBD1. There are 12 residues in the CDR3. The V gene's germline CDR1 is SGHVS and CDR2 FQNEAQ. The V and J ends lost 0 bases and 12 bases, in that order; junction bases with no gene match: 4. DNA for the CDR3: TGTGCCAGCAGCTTAGCGGGGACAGTACACACCTTC. Protein sequence: CASSLAGTVHTF.

The chain couples TRBV10-3 to TRBJ2-5, with 11 bases aligning to TRBD2. The V segment lost 3 bases and the J segment 7 bases; nucleotides outside the gene matches: 4. The CDR3 is made up of 14 amino acids. Germline values: CDR1 ENHRY, CDR2 SYGVKD. The CDR3 is CAISEGLAGGTQYF. The CDR3 DNA reads as TGTGCCATCAGTGAAGGGCTAGCGGGGGGGACCCAGTACTTC.

This sequence joins TRBV2 and TRBJ2-7, with TRBD1 matching 10 bases. V trimming: 7 bases; J trimming: 9 bases; junction bases outside the gene matches: 6. In germline, CDR1 is SNHLY, CDR2 FYNNEI. The CDR3 has 12 amino acids. This CDR3 reads CASKGQGNGQYF. The CDR3 DNA sequence: TGTGCCAGCAAGGGACAGGGGAATGGGCAGTACTTC.

This clonotype has a handful of counts. This chain joins TRBV7-9 and TRBJ1-6; D is unclear. From germline, CDR1 is SEHNR and CDR2 FQNEAQ (reference sequence). V lost 3 bases to trimming and J lost 13 bases, with 13 bases between them. This CDR3 region has 13 residues. The CDR3 loop is CASSLEFDQPLHF. The CDR3 region has the DNA TGTGCCAGCAGCTTGGAGTTCGATCAGCCCCTCCACTTT. The complete variable domain, with remaining parts taken from reference TRBV7-9 and TRBJ1-6, reads DTGVSQNPRHKITKRGQNVTFRCDPISEHNRLYWYRQTLGQGPEFLTYFQNEAQLEKSRLLSDRFSAERPKGSFSTLEIQRTEQGDSAMYLCASSLEFDQPLHFGNGTRLTVT.

V gene TRBV16 combines with J gene TRBJ1-5; no firm D call. CDR3 length equals 13 residues. Germline CDR1 and CDR2: KGHSY and FQNENV. V was cut by 8 bases and J by 0 bases, with 8 bases left in between. CDR3 bases: TGTGCCAGCGGGGTATATAGCAATCAGCCCCAGCATTTT. Protein: CASGVYSNQPQHF.

DNA for the CDR3: TGCGCCAGCAACTTTGGACAGGGAAGCCACGAGCAGTACTTC. It is translated as CASNFGQGSHEQYF. The chain recombines TRBV5-1 with TRBJ2-7; 8 positions match TRBD1. The V gene end was trimmed by 6 bases and the J gene end by 5 bases; junction bases not matched to a gene: 10. CDR3 length: 14 amino acids. CDR1 is SGHRS, CDR2 YFSETQ, per germline.

A note on this clonotype: Likely a read error: the CDR3 ends without its conserved phenylalanine or tryptophan. Because the CDR3's place on the DNA is in doubt, the DNA is left out and the CDR3 is given as listed by TCRdb. V is TRBV29-1 and J is TRBJ1-6; the table's TRBD1 call for D was not verified on the DNA. Germline values: CDR1 SQVTM, CDR2 ANQGSEA. The CDR3 sequence runs 9 residues, both termini included. Here the CDR3 reads CSVAGTDRG.

The chain carries TRBV10-3 and TRBJ1-2, with 8 positions matching TRBD1. Germline CDR1 ENHRY, CDR2 SYGVKD. The CDR3 length is 14 residues. With 6 bases clipped from V and 7 bases from J, the junction kept 10 bases outside the gene matches. This CDR3 reads CAISRDRGLGGYTF. CDR3 nucleotides: TGTGCCATCAGCAGAGACAGGGGCCTTGGTGGCTACACCTTC.